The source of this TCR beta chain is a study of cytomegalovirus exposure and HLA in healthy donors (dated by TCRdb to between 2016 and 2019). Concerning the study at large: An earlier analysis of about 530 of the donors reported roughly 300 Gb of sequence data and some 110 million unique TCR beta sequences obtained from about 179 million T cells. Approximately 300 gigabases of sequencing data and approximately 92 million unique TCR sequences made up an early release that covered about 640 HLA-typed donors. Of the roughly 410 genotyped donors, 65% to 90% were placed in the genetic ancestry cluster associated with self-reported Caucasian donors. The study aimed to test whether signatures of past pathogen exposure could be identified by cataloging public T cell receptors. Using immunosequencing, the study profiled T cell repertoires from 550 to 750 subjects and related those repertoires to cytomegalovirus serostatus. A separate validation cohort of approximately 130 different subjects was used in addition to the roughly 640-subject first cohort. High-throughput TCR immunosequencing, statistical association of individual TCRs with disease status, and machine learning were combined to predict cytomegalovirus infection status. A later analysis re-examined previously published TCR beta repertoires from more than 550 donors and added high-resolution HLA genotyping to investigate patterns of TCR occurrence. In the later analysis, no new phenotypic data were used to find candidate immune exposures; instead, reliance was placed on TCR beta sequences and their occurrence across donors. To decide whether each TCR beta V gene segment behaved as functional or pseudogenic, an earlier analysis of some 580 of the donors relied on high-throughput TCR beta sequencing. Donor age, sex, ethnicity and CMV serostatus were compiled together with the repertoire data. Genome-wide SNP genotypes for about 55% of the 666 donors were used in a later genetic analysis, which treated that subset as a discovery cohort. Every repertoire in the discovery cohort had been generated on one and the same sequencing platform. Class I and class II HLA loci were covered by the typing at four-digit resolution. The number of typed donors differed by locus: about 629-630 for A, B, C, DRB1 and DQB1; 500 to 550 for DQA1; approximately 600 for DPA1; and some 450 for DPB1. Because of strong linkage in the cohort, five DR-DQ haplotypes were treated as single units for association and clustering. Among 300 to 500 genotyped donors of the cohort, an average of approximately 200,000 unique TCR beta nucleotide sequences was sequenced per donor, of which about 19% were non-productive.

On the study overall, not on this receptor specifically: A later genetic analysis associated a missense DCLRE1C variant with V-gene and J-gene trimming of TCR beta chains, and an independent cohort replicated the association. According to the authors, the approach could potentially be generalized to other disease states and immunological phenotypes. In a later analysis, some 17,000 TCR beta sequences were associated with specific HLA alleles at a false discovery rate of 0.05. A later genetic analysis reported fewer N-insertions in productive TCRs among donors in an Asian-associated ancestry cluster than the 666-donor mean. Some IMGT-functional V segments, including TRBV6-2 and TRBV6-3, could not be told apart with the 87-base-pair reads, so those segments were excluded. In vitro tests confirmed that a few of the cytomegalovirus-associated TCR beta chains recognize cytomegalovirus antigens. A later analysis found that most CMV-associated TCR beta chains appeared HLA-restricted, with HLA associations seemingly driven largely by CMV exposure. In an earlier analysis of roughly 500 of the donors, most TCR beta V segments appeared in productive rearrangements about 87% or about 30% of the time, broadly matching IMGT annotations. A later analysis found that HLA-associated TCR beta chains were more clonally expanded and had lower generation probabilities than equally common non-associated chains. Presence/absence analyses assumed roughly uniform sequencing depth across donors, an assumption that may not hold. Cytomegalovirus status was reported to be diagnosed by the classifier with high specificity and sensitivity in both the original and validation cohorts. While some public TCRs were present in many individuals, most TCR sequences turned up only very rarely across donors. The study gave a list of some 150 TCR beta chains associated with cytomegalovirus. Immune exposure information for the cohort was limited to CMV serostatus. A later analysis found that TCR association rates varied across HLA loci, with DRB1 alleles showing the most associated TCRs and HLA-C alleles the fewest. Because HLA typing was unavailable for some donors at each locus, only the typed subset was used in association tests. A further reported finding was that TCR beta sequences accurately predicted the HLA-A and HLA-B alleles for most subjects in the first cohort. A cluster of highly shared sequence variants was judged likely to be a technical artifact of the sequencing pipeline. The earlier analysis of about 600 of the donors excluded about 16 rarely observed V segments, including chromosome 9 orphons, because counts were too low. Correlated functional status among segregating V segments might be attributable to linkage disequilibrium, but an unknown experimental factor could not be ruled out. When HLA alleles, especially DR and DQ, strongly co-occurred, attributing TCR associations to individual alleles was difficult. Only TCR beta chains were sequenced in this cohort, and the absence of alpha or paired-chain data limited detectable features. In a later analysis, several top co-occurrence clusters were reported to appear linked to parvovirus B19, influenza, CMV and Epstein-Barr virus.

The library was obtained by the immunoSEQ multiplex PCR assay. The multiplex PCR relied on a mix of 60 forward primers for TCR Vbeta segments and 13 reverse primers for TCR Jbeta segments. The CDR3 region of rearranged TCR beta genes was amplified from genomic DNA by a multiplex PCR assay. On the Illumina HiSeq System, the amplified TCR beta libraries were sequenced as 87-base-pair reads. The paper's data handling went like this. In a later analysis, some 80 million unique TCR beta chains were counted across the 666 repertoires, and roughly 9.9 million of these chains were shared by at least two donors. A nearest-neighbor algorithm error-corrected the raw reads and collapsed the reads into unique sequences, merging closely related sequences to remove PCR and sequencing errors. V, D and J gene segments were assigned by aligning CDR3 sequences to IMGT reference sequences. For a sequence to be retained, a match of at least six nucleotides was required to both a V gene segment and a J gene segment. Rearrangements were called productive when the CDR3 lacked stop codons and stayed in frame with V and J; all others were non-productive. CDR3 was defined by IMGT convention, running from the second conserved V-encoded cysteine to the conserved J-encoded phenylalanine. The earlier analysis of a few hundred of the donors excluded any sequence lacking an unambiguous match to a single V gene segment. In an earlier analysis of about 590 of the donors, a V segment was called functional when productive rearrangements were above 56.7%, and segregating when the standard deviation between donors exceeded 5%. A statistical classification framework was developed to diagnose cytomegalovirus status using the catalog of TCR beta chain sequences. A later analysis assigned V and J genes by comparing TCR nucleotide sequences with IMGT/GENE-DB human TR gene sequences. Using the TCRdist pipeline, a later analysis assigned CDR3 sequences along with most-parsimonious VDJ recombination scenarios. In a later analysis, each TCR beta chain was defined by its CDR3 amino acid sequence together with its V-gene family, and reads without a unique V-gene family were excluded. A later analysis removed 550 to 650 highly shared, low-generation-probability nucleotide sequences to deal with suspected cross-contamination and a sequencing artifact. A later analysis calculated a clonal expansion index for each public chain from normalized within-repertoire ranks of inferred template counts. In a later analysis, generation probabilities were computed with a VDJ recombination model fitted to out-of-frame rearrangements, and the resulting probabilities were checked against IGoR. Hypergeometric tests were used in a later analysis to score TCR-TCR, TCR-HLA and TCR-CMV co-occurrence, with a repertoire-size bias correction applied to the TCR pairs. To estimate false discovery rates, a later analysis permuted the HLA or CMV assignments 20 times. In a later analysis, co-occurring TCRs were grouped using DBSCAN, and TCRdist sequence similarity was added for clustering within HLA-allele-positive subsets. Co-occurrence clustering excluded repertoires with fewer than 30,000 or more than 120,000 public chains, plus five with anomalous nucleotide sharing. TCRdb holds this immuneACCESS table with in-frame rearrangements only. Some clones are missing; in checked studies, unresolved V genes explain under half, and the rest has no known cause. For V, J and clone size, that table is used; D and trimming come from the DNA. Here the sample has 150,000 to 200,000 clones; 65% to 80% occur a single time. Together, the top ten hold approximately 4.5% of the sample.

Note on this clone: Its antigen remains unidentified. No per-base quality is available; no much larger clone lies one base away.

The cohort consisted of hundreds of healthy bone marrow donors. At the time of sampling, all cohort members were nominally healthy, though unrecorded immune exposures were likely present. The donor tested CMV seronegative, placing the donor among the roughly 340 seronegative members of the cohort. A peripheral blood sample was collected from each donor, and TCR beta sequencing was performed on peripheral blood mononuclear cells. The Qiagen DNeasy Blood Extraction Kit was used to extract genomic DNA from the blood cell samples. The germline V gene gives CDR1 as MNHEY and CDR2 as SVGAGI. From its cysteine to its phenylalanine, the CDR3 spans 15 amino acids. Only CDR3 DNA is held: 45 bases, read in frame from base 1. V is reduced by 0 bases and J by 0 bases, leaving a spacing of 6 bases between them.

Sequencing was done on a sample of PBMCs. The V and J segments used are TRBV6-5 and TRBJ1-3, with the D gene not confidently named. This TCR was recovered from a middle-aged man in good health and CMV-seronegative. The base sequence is TGTGCCAGCAGTTACTCTCGGAGCTCTGGAAACACCATATATTTT. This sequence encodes CASSYSRSSGNTIYF.